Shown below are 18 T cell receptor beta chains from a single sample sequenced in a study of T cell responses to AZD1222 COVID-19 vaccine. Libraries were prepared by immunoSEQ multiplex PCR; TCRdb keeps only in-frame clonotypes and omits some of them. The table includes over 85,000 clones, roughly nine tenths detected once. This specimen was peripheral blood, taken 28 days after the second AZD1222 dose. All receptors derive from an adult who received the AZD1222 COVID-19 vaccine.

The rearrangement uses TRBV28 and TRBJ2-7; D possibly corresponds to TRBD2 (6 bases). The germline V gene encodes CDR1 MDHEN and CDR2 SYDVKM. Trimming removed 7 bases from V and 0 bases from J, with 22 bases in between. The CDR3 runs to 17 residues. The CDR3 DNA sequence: TGTGCCAGCACTGTTGGGCTCGGGACTGCCGCCTCCTACGAGCAGTACTTC. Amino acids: CASTVGLGTAASYEQYF.

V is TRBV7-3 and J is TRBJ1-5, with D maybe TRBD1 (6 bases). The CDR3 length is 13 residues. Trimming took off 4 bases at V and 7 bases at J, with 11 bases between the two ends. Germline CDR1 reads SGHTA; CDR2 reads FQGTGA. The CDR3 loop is CASSSQQGQPQHF. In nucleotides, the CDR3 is TGTGCCAGCAGCTCCCAACAGGGACAGCCCCAGCATTTT.

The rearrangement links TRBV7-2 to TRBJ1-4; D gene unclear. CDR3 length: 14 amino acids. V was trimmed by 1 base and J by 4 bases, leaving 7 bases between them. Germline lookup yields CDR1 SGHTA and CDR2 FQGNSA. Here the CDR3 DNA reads TGTGCCAGCAGCTTAGGGCAGATTAATGAAAAACTGTTTTTT. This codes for CASSLGQINEKLFF.

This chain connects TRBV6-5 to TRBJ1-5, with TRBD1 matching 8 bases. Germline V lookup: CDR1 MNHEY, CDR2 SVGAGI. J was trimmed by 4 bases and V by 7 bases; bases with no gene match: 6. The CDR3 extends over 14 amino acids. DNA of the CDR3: TGTGCCAGCATGGGGGGGGACAGGAATCAGCCCCAGCATTTT. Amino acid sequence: CASMGGDRNQPQHF.

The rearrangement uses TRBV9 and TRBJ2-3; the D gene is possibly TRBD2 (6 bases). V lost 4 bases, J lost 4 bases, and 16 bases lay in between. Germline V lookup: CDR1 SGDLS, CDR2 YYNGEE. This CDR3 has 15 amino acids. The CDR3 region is CASSPSGRGADTQYF. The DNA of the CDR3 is TGTGCCAGCAGCCCAAGCGGGCGGGGAGCAGATACGCAGTATTTT.

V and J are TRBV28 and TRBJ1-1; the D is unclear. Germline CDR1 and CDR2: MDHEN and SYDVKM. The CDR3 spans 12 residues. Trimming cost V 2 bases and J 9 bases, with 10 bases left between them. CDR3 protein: CASSLEEAKAFF. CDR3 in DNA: TGTGCCAGCAGTTTAGAGGAGGCGAAAGCTTTCTTT.

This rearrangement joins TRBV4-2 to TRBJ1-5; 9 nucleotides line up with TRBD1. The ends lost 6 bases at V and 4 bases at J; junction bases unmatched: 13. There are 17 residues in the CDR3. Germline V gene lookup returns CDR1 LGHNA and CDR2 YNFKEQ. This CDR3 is CASRQSSGGQGNQPQHF. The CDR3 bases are TGTGCCAGCAGGCAATCCTCGGGAGGACAGGGGAATCAGCCCCAGCATTTT.

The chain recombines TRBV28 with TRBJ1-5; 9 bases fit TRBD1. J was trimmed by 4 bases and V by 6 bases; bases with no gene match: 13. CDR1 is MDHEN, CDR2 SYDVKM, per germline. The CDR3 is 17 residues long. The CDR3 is CASSPWEGQGLNQPQHF. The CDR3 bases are TGTGCCAGCAGCCCATGGGAGGGACAGGGACTTAATCAGCCCCAGCATTTT.

The CDR3 region is CAISGGLAGGSETQYF. CDR3 in DNA: TGTGCCATCAGTGGGGGACTAGCGGGGGGCTCGGAGACCCAGTACTTC. V is TRBV10-3 and J is TRBJ2-5, with TRBD2 matching over 15 bases. The length of the CDR3 is 16 residues. Trimming took 4 bases from V and 5 from J; bases not matched to a gene: 5. Germline V gene data show CDR1 as ENHRY and CDR2 as SYGVKD.

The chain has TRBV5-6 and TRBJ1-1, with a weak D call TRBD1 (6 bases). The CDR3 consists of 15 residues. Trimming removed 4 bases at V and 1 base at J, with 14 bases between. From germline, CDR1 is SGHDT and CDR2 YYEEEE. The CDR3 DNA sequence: TGTGCCAGCAGCCTACAGGGTTCCGGGAACACTGAAGCTTTCTTT. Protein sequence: CASSLQGSGNTEAFF. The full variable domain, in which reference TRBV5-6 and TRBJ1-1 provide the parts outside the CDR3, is DAGVTQSPTHLIKTRGQQVTLRCSPKSGHDTVSWYQQALGQGPQFIFQYYEEEERQRGNFPDRFSGHQFPNYSSELNVNALLLGDSALYLCASSLQGSGNTEAFFGQGTRLTVV.

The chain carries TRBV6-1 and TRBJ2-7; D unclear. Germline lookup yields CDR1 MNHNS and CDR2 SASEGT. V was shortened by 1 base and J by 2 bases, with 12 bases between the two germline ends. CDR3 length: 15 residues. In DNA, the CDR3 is TGTGCCAGCAGTGAAGGTGGGTCCTCAACCTACGAGCAGTACGTC. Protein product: CASSEGGSSTYEQYV.

The chain's CDR3 is CSVGRAGTDTQYF. CDR3 nucleotide sequence: TGCAGCGTTGGTCGAGCGGGGACAGATACGCAGTATTTT. J is TRBJ2-3 and V is TRBV29-1, with 7 bases that match TRBD2. J lost 3 bases, V lost 4 bases, and 4 bases had no gene match. The V gene's germline CDR1 is SQVTM and CDR2 ANQGSEA. CDR3 length: 13 amino acids.

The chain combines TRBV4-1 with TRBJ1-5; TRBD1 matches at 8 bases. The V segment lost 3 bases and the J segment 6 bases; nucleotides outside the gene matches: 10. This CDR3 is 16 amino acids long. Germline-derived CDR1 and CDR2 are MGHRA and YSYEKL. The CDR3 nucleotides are TGCGCCAGCAGCCATCGGGTACAGGGGGTCAGTCAGCCCCAGCATTTT. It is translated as CASSHRVQGVSQPQHF.

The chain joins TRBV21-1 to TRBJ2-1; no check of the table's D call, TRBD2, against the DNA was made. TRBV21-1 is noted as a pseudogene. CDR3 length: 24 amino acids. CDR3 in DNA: TGTGCCAGCAGCAAGCATTGCGGCGGGGGGGCTCCCGAGTCGGTATCTCCTAACTACAATGAGCAGTTCTTC. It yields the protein CASSKHCGGGAPESVSPNYNEQFF.

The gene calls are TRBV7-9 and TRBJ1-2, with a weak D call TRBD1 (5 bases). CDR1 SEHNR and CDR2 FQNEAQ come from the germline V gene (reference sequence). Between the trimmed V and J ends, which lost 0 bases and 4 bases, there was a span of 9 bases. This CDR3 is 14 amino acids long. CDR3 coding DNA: TGTGCCAGCAGCTTAGCAGGGGAAGCCTATGGCTACACCTTC. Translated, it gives CASSLAGEAYGYTF.

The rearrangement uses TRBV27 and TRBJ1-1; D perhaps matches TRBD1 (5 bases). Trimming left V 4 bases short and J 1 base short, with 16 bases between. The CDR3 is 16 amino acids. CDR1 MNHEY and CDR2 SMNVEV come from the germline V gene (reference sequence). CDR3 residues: CASSSYLLTGNTEAFF. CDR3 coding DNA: TGTGCCAGCAGTTCTTACTTATTAACAGGGAACACTGAAGCTTTCTTT.

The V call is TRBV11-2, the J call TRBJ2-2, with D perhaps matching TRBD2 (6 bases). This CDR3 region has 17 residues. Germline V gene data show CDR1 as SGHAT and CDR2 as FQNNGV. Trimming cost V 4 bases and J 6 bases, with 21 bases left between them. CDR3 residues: CASSYPAGLRIAGELFF. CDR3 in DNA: TGTGCCAGCAGCTATCCAGCGGGCCTCCGTATTGCCGGGGAGCTGTTTTTT. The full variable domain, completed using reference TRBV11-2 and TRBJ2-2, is EAGVAQSPRYKIIEKRQSVAFWCNPISGHATLYWYQQILGQGPKLLIQFQNNGVVDDSQLPKDRFSAERLKGVDSTLKIQPAKLEDSAVYLCASSYPAGLRIAGELFFGEGSRLTVL.

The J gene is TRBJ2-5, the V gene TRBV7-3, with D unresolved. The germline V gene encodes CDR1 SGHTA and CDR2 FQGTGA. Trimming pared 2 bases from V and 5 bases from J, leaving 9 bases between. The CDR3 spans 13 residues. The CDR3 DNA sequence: TGTGCCAGCAGCTTACCCCCGGCGGAGACCCAGTACTTC. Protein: CASSLPPAETQYF.